This record covers a single TCR beta chain. No antigen is known for it. The sample comes from a study of vaccination and CD4 T cells after COVID-19. Described treatment: roughly 10-day PBMC culture with coronavirus spike peptide pools or control peptides (ViraFEST assay). PCR-confirmed positives ranged from March to December 2020, preceding US Alpha, Beta and Delta variants. Half-medium changes with fresh IL-2 medium occurred on days 3 and 7. Sequenced with the Oncomine TCR Beta short-read assay was DNA taken from cultured CD4+ T cells. TCRdb re-called the PCR reads through MiXCR, storing one row per CDR3 protein. The table shows around 19,000 distinct CDR3 sequences, with around three quarters occurring only once. This CDR3 is built from 15 residues. The germline V gene encodes CDR1 SGHTA and CDR2 FQGNSA. Trimming at V came to 2 bases and at J to 8 bases, leaving 11 bases not matched to a gene.

Specimen: CD4+ T cells from blood, cultured in vitro. This sequence joins TRBV7-2 and TRBJ1-2, with 7 bases aligning to TRBD1. This receptor was taken from a human donor who had recovered from COVID-19. CDR3 residues: CASSLFLRGQEGYTF. In DNA, the CDR3 is TGTGCCAGCAGCTTATTTTTAAGGGGGCAAGAGGGCTACACCTTC.